The clone carrying this TCR beta chain appeared a few times. Trimming cost V 2 bases and J 5 bases, with 10 bases left between them. CDR1 and CDR2 from the germline V gene are SGHRS and YFSETQ. The CDR3 runs to 13 residues. Out of roughly 9.1 ml of fresh peripheral blood came the PBMCs. The sample comes from a study of T cells in Graves' hyperthyroidism and ophthalmopathy. RNA transcripts yielded amplified TCR beta CDR3 regions. The TCR CDR3 first-round RT-PCR relied on the HTBI primer set. TCRdb called the multiplex PCR reads again in MiXCR, with one record for every CDR3 protein. The data contain over 400,000 distinct CDR3 sequences, around 15% of them singletons.

V is TRBV5-1 and J is TRBJ2-5; perhaps TRBD1 as D (5 bases). Input material: blood. The sequence came from a man aged 18 to 29 with Graves' ophthalmopathy. This CDR3 is CASSLQEGETQYF. In DNA form, the CDR3 reads TGCGCCAGCAGCTTACAGGAAGGGGAGACCCAGTACTTC.